This T cell receptor beta chain was captured by sequencing in a study of cytomegalovirus exposure and HLA in healthy donors. Whole-study context: Unique TCRs numbering about 87 million, obtained from HLA-typed donors, made up an early data release.

A word on this clone: Antigen specificity is unknown.

The V end was cut by 5 bases, the J end by 3 bases, with 13 bases between. Looked up from germline, CDR1 is SEHNR and CDR2 is FQNEAQ (reference sequence). This CDR3 has 15 residues. Study-level findings and limits: The dataset shows that most TCR sequences were rare, while some public TCRs occurred in many donors. An observed cluster of highly shared sequence variants was recorded as a likely sequencing artifact. Testing in vitro showed a few CMV-associated chains specific for CMV antigens.

Researchers ran the PCR with 60 Vbeta and 13 Jbeta primers. Assay: immunoSEQ multiplex PCR; the TCRdb copy retains only in-frame clones and omits some. The data contain around 120,000 clones, 60% to 85% of them singletons. The gene calls are TRBV7-9 and TRBJ2-2; D possibly corresponds to TRBD2 (6 bases). The specimen sequenced was PBMCs. The receptor was derived from a man in his fifties or sixties in good health and CMV-seropositive. In DNA, the CDR3 is TGTGCCAGCAGCCAGGGACTCGTGGACACCGGGGAGCTGTTTTTT. Protein sequence: CASSQGLVDTGELFF.